This TCR beta chain was retrieved from a study of blood T cell repertoires in COVID-19. Membership in each cohort depended on participant-reported clinical history. Source study methods: Amplifying reference gene primers gave estimates of nucleated cell counts. Sequencing was performed with immunoSEQ multiplex PCR; in TCRdb, only in-frame clones are kept and a portion is missing. V, J and clone size reflect that table, while D and trimming were determined from the DNA. The repertoire has 150,000 to 200,000 clones, about 80% of them found once; the top ten carry less than 5.5%. Trimming removed 3 bases at V and 3 bases at J, with 19 bases between. Germline values: CDR1 SGDLS, CDR2 YYNGEE. CDR3 length: 16 amino acids.

The clonotype originates from an older woman with acute COVID-19. The chain employs TRBV9 and TRBJ2-7; D possibly corresponds to TRBD1 (8 bases). The sequencing sample was made of PBMCs or T cells enriched from blood (not recorded which). CDR3 bases: TGTGCCAGCAGCGCCACGACAGGGGAGGGCATCTACGAGCAGTACTTC. Translated: CASSATTGEGIYEQYF.